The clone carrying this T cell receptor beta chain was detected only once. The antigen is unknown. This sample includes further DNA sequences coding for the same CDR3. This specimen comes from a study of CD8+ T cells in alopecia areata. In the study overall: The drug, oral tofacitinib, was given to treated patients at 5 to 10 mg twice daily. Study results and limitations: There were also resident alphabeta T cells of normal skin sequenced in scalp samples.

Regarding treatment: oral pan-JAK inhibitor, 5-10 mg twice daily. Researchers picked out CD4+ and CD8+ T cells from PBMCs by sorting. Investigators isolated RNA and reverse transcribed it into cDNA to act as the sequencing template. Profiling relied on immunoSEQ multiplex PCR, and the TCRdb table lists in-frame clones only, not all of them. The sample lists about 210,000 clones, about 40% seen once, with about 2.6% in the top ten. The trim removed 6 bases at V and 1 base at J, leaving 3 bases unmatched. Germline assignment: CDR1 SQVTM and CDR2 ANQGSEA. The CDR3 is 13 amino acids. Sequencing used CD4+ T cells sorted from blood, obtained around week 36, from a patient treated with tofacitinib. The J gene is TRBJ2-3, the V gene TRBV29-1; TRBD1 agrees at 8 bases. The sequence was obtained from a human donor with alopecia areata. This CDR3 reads CSVEQGGTDTQYF. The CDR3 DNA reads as TGCAGCGTGGAACAGGGGGGCACAGATACGCAGTATTTT.